Listed below are T cell receptor beta chains from one sample, sequenced in a study of regulatory T cells in long-lasting Graves disease. TCRdb itself ran the multiplex PCR reads through MiXCR, one entry per CDR3 protein. The table shows some 560,000 distinct CDR3 sequences, with about 16% occurring only once. The sample was also linked to a second study, of T cells in Graves' hyperthyroidism and ophthalmopathy.

Here the sequenced sample was peripheral blood mononuclear cells (PBMCs), taken at new diagnosis, from a patient treated with antithyroid drugs. All receptors come from a woman aged 35 to 59 with Graves disease. CDR3s include the opening cysteine and the closing phenylalanine or tryptophan. D genes are given only for firm matches. Expanded clones are given a class, and other clones once, few, many or no size at all.

J,D,size,V,CDR3,DNA
TRBJ1-2,.,many,TRBV5-1,CASSNREVSYGYTF,TGCGCCAGCAGCAACAGGGAGGTTTCTTATGGCTACACCTTC
TRBJ1-1,.,many,TRBV27,CASSPRQVGSGTEAFF,TGTGCCAGCAGCCCTCGACAGGTTGGGTCGGGGACTGAAGCTTTCTTT
TRBJ1-2,.,few,TRBV19,CASGTGVNYGYTF,TGTGCCAGCGGTACGGGGGTTAACTATGGCTACACCTTC
TRBJ2-1,.,many,TRBV7-2,CALIGDGLWNEQFF,TGTGCGCTGATCGGGGACGGCCTGTGGAATGAGCAGTTCTTC
TRBJ1-6,.,.,TRBV5-1,CASSLRGVAPLHF,TGCGCCAGCAGCTTGCGAGGGGTTGCACCCCTCCACTTT
TRBJ1-3,TRBD1,many,TRBV5-1,CASSLDPTGSSGNTIYF,TGCGCCAGCAGCTTAGACCCGACAGGGTCCTCTGGAAACACCATATATTTT
TRBJ1-1,.,.,TRBV30,CAWIGGGQNTEAFF,TGTGCCTGGATCGGGGGTGGACAGAACACTGAAGCTTTCTTT
TRBJ2-5,.,.,TRBV20-1,CSARFRGAKETQYF,TGCAGTGCTAGATTCCGGGGGGCAAAAGAGACCCAGTACTTC
TRBJ2-5,.,few,TRBV30,CAWQRGTQYF,TGTGCCTGGCAGAGGGGGACCCAGTACTTC
TRBJ2-3,TRBD1,many,TRBV7-3,CASSQDGQGSTDTQYF,TGTGCCAGCAGCCAGGATGGACAGGGAAGCACAGATACGCAGTATTTT
TRBJ1-4,.,.,TRBV7-9,CASRNRTAPKLFF,TGTGCCAGCAGAAATAGGACAGCACCAAAACTGTTTTTT
TRBJ2-5,TRBD2,.,TRBV9,CASSVSGGPQETQYF,TGTGCCAGCAGCGTTAGCGGGGGCCCTCAAGAGACCCAGTACTTC
TRBJ1-5,TRBD1,few,TRBV9,CASSATTGGQPQHF,TGTGCCAGCAGCGCTACGACAGGGGGTCAGCCCCAGCATTTT
TRBJ1-2,TRBD1,many,TRBV7-9,CASSYPGQTYGYTF,TGTGCCAGCAGTTACCCGGGACAGACCTATGGCTACACCTTC
TRBJ1-1,.,.,TRBV4-1,CASSRTLLGPQAFF,TGCGCCAGCAGCCGGACCCTCCTAGGACCTCAAGCTTTCTTT